This T cell receptor (beta chain) was sequenced during a study of blood T cell repertoires in COVID-19. There are 15 residues in the CDR3. After removal of 1 base from V and 3 bases from J, the junction contained 0 bases not matched to a gene. Germline loops: CDR1 LGHNA, CDR2 YNFKEQ. Produced via immunoSEQ multiplex PCR; TCRdb's table is partial and in-frame only. The sample contains under 300,000 clones, approximately 84% of which appear only once. Allocation to cohorts depended on clinical history reported by the participants. Sequencing used PBMCs or T cells enriched from blood (not recorded which). V and J are TRBV4-2 and TRBJ1-4; the match to TRBD1 covers 9 bases. This receptor was taken from a man aged 18 to 30 who had recovered from COVID-19. The chain's CDR3 is CASSQGQGANEKLFF. DNA for the CDR3: TGTGCCAGCAGCCAAGGACAGGGGGCTAATGAAAAACTGTTTTTT.